Each of the 27 T cell receptor beta chains below was sequenced from the same sample in a study of shared clonotypes between healthy human individuals. The data were produced by immunoSEQ multiplex PCR, yet TCRdb's version contains in-frame clones alone and is incomplete. Among more than 150,000 clones, about 93% were seen once, and the ten largest hold 0.067%. What was sequenced was naive CD4+ T cells sorted from blood. Sample subset: CD45RA+ positively selected. The receptors come from a woman aged 25 to 45 in good health.

The V and J genes are TRBV28 and TRBJ1-1, with D perhaps matching TRBD1 (6 bases). Trimming removed 10 bases from V and 6 bases from J, with 12 bases in between. From germline, CDR1 is MDHEN and CDR2 SYDVKM. The CDR3 is 11 residues long. CDR3 protein: CATTGWPEAFF. CDR3 in DNA: TGTGCCACCACAGGGTGGCCTGAAGCTTTCTTT.

Concerning this clone: The sample has other DNA sequences that encode this CDR3 too. The chain has TRBV21-1 and TRBJ2-7; TRBD1, as called in the table, went unchecked against the DNA. TRBV21-1 is recorded as a pseudogene. This CDR3 contains 13 residues. CDR3 in amino acids: CASTGTRVSEQYF. CDR3 in DNA: TGTGCCAGCACCGGGACAAGGGTTTCCGAGCAGTACTTC.

The rearrangement joins TRBV2 to TRBJ2-5; unclear D gene. The end of the DNA fits TRBJ2-7 better, so the J call may be wrong. The CDR3 consists of 13 residues. Germline CDR1 and CDR2: SNHLY and FYNNEI. The CDR3 DNA reads TGTGCCAGCAGGAGACTTATTCCCTACGAGCAGTACTTC. Its protein product is CASRRLIPYEQYF.

The chain uses TRBV29-1 and TRBJ2-3; tentative D call: TRBD1 (5 bases). CDR1 and CDR2 (germline): SQVTM, ANQGSEA. The CDR3 length is 15 residues. V lost 4 bases and J lost 3, with 17 bases in between. CDR3 region: CSVGVGRAGTDTQYF. The CDR3 bases are TGCAGCGTTGGTGTGGGCAGGGCCGGTACAGATACGCAGTATTTT.

This chain uses TRBV23-1 with TRBJ1-2; D possibly corresponds to TRBD1 (5 bases). TRBV23-1 is an ORF for which the function is uncertain. Trimming removed 3 bases from V and 7 bases from J, with 12 bases in between. The CDR3 loop spans 13 amino acids. The CDR3 coding sequence is TGCGCCAGCAGTCAGGCAGGGCAATGTGGCTACACCTTC. This gives the protein CASSQAGQCGYTF.

This chain links TRBV6-4 with TRBJ1-1, with D maybe TRBD1 (5 bases). Germline V gene lookup returns CDR1 MRHNA and CDR2 SNTAGT. Trimming shortened V by 6 bases and J by 4 bases, and 12 bases separated the two germline ends. The CDR3 extends over 13 amino acids. CDR3 residues: CASSFQGGTEAFF. CDR3 bases: TGTGCCAGCAGCTTCCAGGGCGGCACTGAAGCTTTCTTT.

V gene TRBV7-9 combines with J gene TRBJ1-3; D is undetermined. The CDR3 extends over 15 amino acids. Germline values: CDR1 SEHNR, CDR2 FQNEAQ (reference sequence). V was shortened by 3 bases and J by 0 bases, with 9 bases between the two germline ends. In nucleotides, the CDR3 is TGTGCCAGCAGCTTTTGGACGGGCTCTGGAAACACCATATATTTT. This encodes CASSFWTGSGNTIYF.

The chain combines TRBV4-3 with TRBJ2-1; TRBD2 matches at 11 bases. The CDR3 is made up of 17 amino acids. The V gene end was trimmed by 2 bases and the J gene end by 3 bases; junction bases not matched to a gene: 6. Germline CDR1 reads LGHNA; CDR2 reads YSLEER. The DNA for the CDR3 is TGCGCCAGCAGCCAAAGCTTTACTAGCGGGAGCTACAATGAGCAGTTCTTC. It specifies CASSQSFTSGSYNEQFF.

The CDR3 reads CASSLAELAYEQYF. The DNA for the CDR3 is TGTGCCAGCAGTCTAGCGGAGCTAGCCTACGAGCAGTACTTC. V and J are TRBV28 and TRBJ2-7; the match to TRBD2 covers 7 bases. Germline V gene lookup returns CDR1 MDHEN and CDR2 SYDVKM. Unmatched junction bases numbered 6, after V lost 5 bases and J lost 2 bases. The CDR3 is 14 amino acids.

The chain is built from TRBV4-1 and TRBJ1-6, with 7 bases fitting TRBD1. Germline assignment: CDR1 MGHRA and CDR2 YSYEKL. The CDR3 is 15 amino acids. Losses at the gene ends were 6 bases for V and 7 bases for J; bases not matched to a gene: 9. Written as DNA, the CDR3 is TGCGCCAGCAGGACCTTGGGACAGAAGAATTCACCCCTCCACTTT. It translates to CASRTLGQKNSPLHF.

The rearrangement uses TRBV18 and TRBJ2-3; no definite D call. Germline values: CDR1 KGHSH, CDR2 LQKENI. The CDR3 totals 14 residues. Trimming cost V 6 bases and J 1 base, with 11 bases left between them. The CDR3 DNA reads as TGTGCCAGCTCGCCTCGTCTCGGCACAGATACGCAGTATTTT. Residues: CASSPRLGTDTQYF.

Here the CDR3 reads CASSPTSGRATGELFF. In DNA, the CDR3 is TGTGCCAGCAGCCCTACTAGCGGGAGGGCCACCGGGGAGCTGTTTTTT. The rearrangement links TRBV5-4 to TRBJ2-2; 13 positions match TRBD2. The germline V gene has CDR1 SGHNT and CDR2 YYREEE (reference sequence). With 4 bases clipped from V and 4 bases from J, the junction kept 4 bases outside the gene matches. The CDR3 covers 16 residues.

V usage is TRBV11-2 and J usage is TRBJ2-3, with D unresolved. The CDR3 totals 14 residues. Germline values: CDR1 SGHAT, CDR2 FQNNGV. Trimming stripped 5 bases from V and 4 bases from J, with 13 bases between. For the CDR3, the DNA is TGTGCCAGCAGCCGGGTGGTGGGCGCAGATACGCAGTATTTT. It is translated as CASSRVVGADTQYF.

This clone was detected only once. The chain is built from TRBV6-1 and TRBJ2-5; TRBD2 matches at 11 bases. This CDR3 has 15 amino acids. The germline CDR1 and CDR2 sequences are MNHNS and SASEGT. J lost 11 bases, V lost 1 base, and 9 bases had no gene match. The CDR3 is CASSEGLAGTTKQYF. CDR3 DNA: TGTGCCAGCAGTGAAGGACTAGCGGGAACTACGAAGCAGTACTTC.

This chain connects TRBV7-2 to TRBJ2-5; D might be TRBD1 (6 bases). This CDR3 has 17 amino acids. Germline V lookup: CDR1 SGHTA, CDR2 FQGNSA. V dropped 0 bases and J dropped 2 bases, with 16 bases sitting between them. The CDR3 is CASSLAAGTSSQETQYF. CDR3 DNA: TGTGCCAGCAGCTTAGCAGCCGGGACAAGTAGTCAAGAGACCCAGTACTTC. The variable domain in full, with the rest retrieved from reference TRBV7-2 and TRBJ2-5, is GAGVSQSPSNKVTEKGKDVELRCDPISGHTALYWYRQSLGQGLEFLIYFQGNSAPDKSGLPSDRFSAERTGGSVSTLTIQRTQQEDSAVYLCASSLAAGTSSQETQYFGPGTRLLVL.

This chain uses TRBV18 with TRBJ1-6, with a weak D call TRBD1 (5 bases). This CDR3 region has 15 residues. CDR1 is KGHSH and CDR2 is LQKENI in the germline V gene. The germline V and J ends were trimmed by 5 bases and 2 bases, with 10 bases remaining between them. CDR3 protein: CASSSGITYNSPLHF. CDR3 nucleotides: TGTGCCAGCTCATCAGGGATCACCTATAATTCACCCCTCCACTTT. Drawing the rest from reference TRBV18 and TRBJ1-6, the complete variable domain is NAGVMQNPRHLVRRRGQEARLRCSPMKGHSHVYWYRQLPEEGLKFMVYLQKENIIDESGMPKERFSAEFPKEGPSILRIQQVVRGDSAAYFCASSSGITYNSPLHFGNGTRLTVT.

This chain links TRBV19 with TRBJ1-4; 12 bases agree with TRBD1. With 10 bases clipped from V and 8 bases from J, the junction kept 14 bases outside the gene matches. This CDR3 spans 16 amino acids. From germline, CDR1 is LNHDA and CDR2 SQIVND (reference sequence). As DNA, the CDR3 is TGTGCCACCAAAGCGGGACAGGGGGCCGTTGGGGAAAAACTGTTTTTT. Protein product: CATKAGQGAVGEKLFF. The full variable domain, rest sourced from reference TRBV19 and TRBJ1-4, is DGGITQSPKYLFRKEGQNVTLSCEQNLNHDAMYWYRQDPGQGLRLIYYSQIVNDFQKGDIAEGYSVSREKKESFPLTVTSAQKNPTAFYLCATKAGQGAVGEKLFFGSGTQLSVL.

The V and J genes are TRBV18 and TRBJ1-1; 9 bases match TRBD1. Trimming took 5 bases from V and 0 from J; bases not matched to a gene: 7. Germline CDR1 is KGHSH and CDR2 is LQKENI. The CDR3 has 16 amino acids. The CDR3: CASSSRTGALNTEAFF. The CDR3 DNA follows: TGTGCCAGCTCATCTCGGACAGGGGCTTTGAACACTGAAGCTTTCTTT.

The chain is built from TRBV5-6 and TRBJ2-7, with 8 bases fitting TRBD1. CDR1 is SGHDT and CDR2 is YYEEEE in the germline V gene. The CDR3 is 14 amino acids. The junction had 5 bases not matched to a gene; V was cut back by 3 bases and J by 3 bases. The DNA for the CDR3 is TGTGCCAGCAGCTCTGACAGGGGCAACTACGAGCAGTACTTC. It codes for CASSSDRGNYEQYF.

In DNA form, the CDR3 reads TGTGCCAGCAGCGGACTAGCGGGGTTGGGGTTCTACGAGCAGTACTTC. This sequence encodes CASSGLAGLGFYEQYF. The chain employs TRBV27 and TRBJ2-5, with 12 nucleotides matching TRBD2. The assigned J gene may be wrong: the sequence end matches TRBJ2-7 better. In germline, CDR1 is MNHEY, CDR2 SMNVEV (reference sequence). The CDR3 runs to 16 residues.

The rearrangement uses TRBV5-1 and TRBJ1-4; D gene ambiguous. Per the germline V gene, CDR1 is SGHRS and CDR2 is YFSETQ. The CDR3 is 14 residues long. V dropped 4 bases and J dropped 3 bases, with 10 bases sitting between them. CDR3 coding DNA: TGCGCCAGCAGCGAACACGGGGCTAATGAAAAACTGTTTTTT. Translation: CASSEHGANEKLFF.

This chain connects TRBV28 to TRBJ2-1, with D unclear. The germline CDR1 and CDR2 sequences are MDHEN and SYDVKM. Trimming stripped 4 bases from V and 8 bases from J, with 9 bases between. The CDR3 has 12 residues. CDR3 protein: CASSYRNYEQFF. In DNA, the CDR3 is TGTGCCAGCAGTTATCGAAACTATGAGCAGTTCTTC.

CDR3 nucleotide sequence: TGTGCCAGCTCACCAACCGGTGAGGGGAACACTGAAGCTTTCTTT. Amino acid sequence: CASSPTGEGNTEAFF. V and J are TRBV18 and TRBJ1-1; no reliable D call. Trimming left V 2 bases short and J 1 base short, with 11 bases between. Germline CDR1 KGHSH, CDR2 LQKENI. The CDR3 consists of 15 residues.

The chain combines TRBV5-1 with TRBJ2-7; D might be TRBD1 or TRBD2, each matching 5 bases. This CDR3 spans 14 amino acids. Trimming left V 0 bases short and J 6 bases short, with 13 bases between. Germline lookup yields CDR1 SGHRS and CDR2 YFSETQ. The CDR3 here is CASSLAGTLGEQYF. CDR3 DNA: TGCGCCAGCAGCTTGGCCGGGACGTTGGGCGAGCAGTACTTC.

This chain connects TRBV7-2 to TRBJ1-5; 7 positions agree with TRBD1. This CDR3 is 16 amino acids long. Germline V gene data show CDR1 as SGHTA and CDR2 as FQGNSA. The ends lost 5 bases at V and 6 bases at J; junction bases unmatched: 13. CDR3 nucleotides: TGTGCCAGCAGCGGGAGAGGTGACAGGGTCGCTCAGCCCCAGCATTTT. Its protein is CASSGRGDRVAQPQHF.

The chain carries TRBV5-4 and TRBJ2-5, with TRBD2 matching 9 bases. The DNA matches TRBJ2-7 better at its end, which makes the J call doubtful. CDR1 is SGHNT and CDR2 is YYREEE in the germline V gene (reference sequence). The CDR3 extends over 17 amino acids. This chain's CDR3 is CASSLTQLAGETYEQYF. CDR3 sequence (DNA): TGTGCCAGCAGCTTGACCCAACTAGCGGGTGAAACCTACGAGCAGTACTTC.

The chain uses TRBV6-5 and TRBJ2-5; 9 bases map to TRBD2. The DNA end lines up better with TRBJ2-7; the J call may be wrong. CDR1 MNHEY and CDR2 SVGAGI come from the germline V gene. CDR3 size: 15 residues. CDR3 loop: CASSPGVAGAYEQYF. CDR3 nucleotide sequence: TGTGCCAGCAGTCCCGGGGTAGCGGGAGCCTACGAGCAGTACTTC.